The 21 T cell receptor beta chains below come from one sample, sequenced in a study of T cells in Graves' hyperthyroidism and ophthalmopathy. Amplified TCR beta CDR3 regions came from RNA transcripts. The HTBI primer set served for first-round RT-PCR of the TCR CDR3. TCRdb used MiXCR to reprocess the multiplex PCR reads, holding one entry per CDR3 protein. The sample holds 470,000 or so distinct CDR3 sequences, under 25% seen once. Sequencing was performed on blood. Receptor source: a man aged 18 to 35 with Graves' hyperthyroidism.

This clonotype was observed many times. This chain joins TRBV29-1 and TRBJ1-2; D gene ambiguous. Germline V gene lookup returns CDR1 SQVTM and CDR2 ANQGSEA. V gave up 4 bases and J gave up 7 bases, with 1 base separating them. The length of the CDR3 is 8 residues. CDR3 sequence: CSVGGYTF. CDR3 DNA sequence: TGCAGCGTTGGTGGCTACACCTTC. The whole variable domain, filled in from reference TRBV29-1 and TRBJ1-2, reads SAVISQKPSRDICQRGTSLTIQCQVDSQVTMMFWYRQQPGQSLTLIATANQGSEATYESGFVIDKFPISRPNLTFSTLTVSNMSPEDSSIYLCSVGGYTFGSGTRLTVV.

The rearrangement joins TRBV3-1 to TRBJ2-4; TRBD2 is a possible D gene (6 bases). The CDR3 has 19 residues. Looked up from germline, CDR1 is LGHDT and CDR2 is YNNKEL (reference sequence). V was trimmed by 0 bases and J by 2 bases, leaving 20 bases between them. The chain's CDR3 is CASSQDKMERAVTKNIQYF. CDR3 nucleotide sequence: TGTGCCAGCAGCCAAGATAAGATGGAGCGGGCCGTGACCAAAAACATTCAGTACTTC.

This clonotype was found many times. V usage is TRBV6-5 and J usage is TRBJ1-1; TRBD1 might be the D (6 bases). Germline CDR1 reads MNHEY; CDR2 reads SVGAGI. Trimming stripped 4 bases from V and 7 bases from J, with 10 bases between. The CDR3 is made up of 12 amino acids. This chain's CDR3 is CASSSQGLEAFF. CDR3 nucleotide sequence: TGTGCCAGCAGTTCTCAGGGGCTTGAAGCTTTCTTT.

The rearrangement links TRBV7-8 to TRBJ2-5; TRBD2 is a possible D gene (6 bases). CDR3 size: 17 residues. Germline V gene sequence: CDR1 SGHVS, CDR2 FQNEAQ. With 1 base removed from V and 5 bases from J, the gap between germline ends came to 20 bases. CDR3 residues: CASSLGRMTSGYETQYF. As DNA, the CDR3 is TGTGCCAGCAGCTTAGGGAGGATGACTAGTGGATACGAGACCCAGTACTTC. Complete variable domain (other parts from reference TRBV7-8 and TRBJ2-5): GAGVSQSPRYKVAKRGQDVALRCDPISGHVSLFWYQQALGQGPEFLTYFQNEAQLDKSGLPSDRFFAERPEGSVSTLKIQRTQQEDSAVYLCASSLGRMTSGYETQYFGPGTRLLVL.

The table lists this clonotype with many counts. The chain uses TRBV6-5 and TRBJ1-1, with a weak D call TRBD1 (6 bases). This CDR3 is 14 amino acids long. Germline CDR1 is MNHEY and CDR2 is SVGAGI. V shed 5 bases and J shed 0 bases, with 10 bases lying between them. The CDR3 DNA follows: TGTGCCAGCAGTCACGGACAGTTGAACACTGAAGCTTTCTTT. Protein: CASSHGQLNTEAFF.

This clonotype has a count of ten or more. V gene TRBV19 combines with J gene TRBJ1-5; 7 positions agree with TRBD1. The trim removed 6 bases at V and 0 bases at J, leaving 5 bases unmatched. Germline lookup yields CDR1 LNHDA and CDR2 SQIVND (reference sequence). This CDR3 is built from 15 residues. The CDR3 region is CASRWTGYSNQPQHF. CDR3 DNA: TGTGCCAGTAGATGGACAGGTTATAGCAATCAGCCCCAGCATTTT.

This clonotype was picked up a small number of times. A junction boundary mismatches the germline segment, possibly from a read error. The chain uses TRBV2 and TRBJ1-1; 7 bases are a match to TRBD1. This CDR3 is built from 14 residues. CDR1 and CDR2 from the germline V gene are SNHLY and FYNNEI. Here the CDR3 reads CTSSQTGWRAEAFF. CDR3 DNA sequence: TGTACCAGCAGTCAGACAGGGTGGAGGGCTGAAGCTTTCTTT.

The table lists this clonotype with a few counts. A much larger clone lies one base from this, so it may be a read error. The rearrangement uses TRBV6-5 and TRBJ1-1, with 7 positions matching TRBD1. Germline V gene lookup returns CDR1 MNHEY and CDR2 SVGAGI. This CDR3 contains 13 residues. CDR3 in DNA: TGTGCCAGCAGTTCCACAGGGGACACTGAAGCTTCCTTT. This codes for CASSSTGDTEASF.

The rearrangement joins TRBV30 to TRBJ2-5; 9 positions agree with TRBD1. V was clipped by 3 bases and J by 4 bases; unmatched bases: 6. The CDR3 covers 14 residues. CDR1 and CDR2 from the germline V gene are GTSNPN and SVGIG (reference sequence). DNA for the CDR3: TGTGCCTGGAGAGGAGGACAGGGGTCAGAGACCCAGTACTTC. The encoded protein is CAWRGGQGSETQYF.

In DNA, the CDR3 is TGTGCCAGCAGTTTACCCGACAGGGGAACCGCTCGCACAGATACGCAGTATTTT. This gives the protein CASSLPDRGTARTDTQYF. The chain couples TRBV12-3 or TRBV12-4 to TRBJ2-3, with 8 bases that match TRBD1. CDR3 size: 18 residues. Trimming removed 2 bases from V and 1 base from J; junction bases left unmatched: 11.

Ten or more counts support this clonotype. The chain carries TRBV12-3 or TRBV12-4 and TRBJ1-2; 7 bases map to TRBD1. Trimming at V came to 3 bases and at J to 1 base, leaving 5 bases not matched to a gene. The CDR3 has 15 amino acids. CDR3 nucleotide sequence: TGTGCCAGCAGTTTGACCGGGACAGTTAACTATGGCTACACCTTC. It encodes CASSLTGTVNYGYTF.

This clonotype was seen at least ten times. The chain links TRBV12-5 to TRBJ1-3, with no clear D. CDR1 and CDR2 (germline): LGHNT, FRNRAP. The V gene lost 3 bases and the J gene lost 2 bases, with 5 bases spanning the gap. The CDR3 totals 13 residues. CDR3 protein: CASGFLAGNTIYF. The CDR3 DNA reads TGTGCTAGTGGTTTCCTCGCTGGAAACACCATATATTTT.

This clonotype was counted ten times or more. This rearrangement joins TRBV5-1 to TRBJ2-7, with TRBD1 identical over 8 bases. This CDR3 region has 15 residues. J was trimmed by 5 bases and V by 4 bases; bases with no gene match: 11. Germline V CDR1 and CDR2: SGHRS, YFSETQ. The CDR3 region is CASSRQTGAENEQYF. CDR3 DNA: TGCGCCAGCAGCCGGCAGACAGGGGCGGAAAACGAGCAGTACTTC.

Many counts were recorded for this clonotype. This CDR3 is CASSLNPAQETQYF. CDR3 nucleotide sequence: TGTGCCAGCAGCTTAAACCCTGCCCAAGAGACCCAGTACTTC. The rearrangement joins TRBV7-2 to TRBJ2-5; D gene uncertain. Germline V gene lookup returns CDR1 SGHTA and CDR2 FQGNSA. There are 14 residues in the CDR3. V was pared by 2 bases and J by 1 base, with 8 bases between.

This clonotype came up many times. This rearrangement joins TRBV28 to TRBJ1-6, with D unresolved. Germline V gene data show CDR1 as MDHEN and CDR2 as SYDVKM. V lost 7 bases to trimming and J lost 9 bases, with 10 bases between them. The CDR3 is 12 residues long. The CDR3 loop reads CASTGLSSPLHF. CDR3 coding DNA: TGTGCCAGCACGGGGTTAAGTTCACCCCTCCACTTT.

This clonotype was observed a few times. V usage is TRBV10-3 and J usage is TRBJ2-7; D is undetermined. Trimming removed 8 bases at V and 2 bases at J, with 10 bases between. Germline CDR1 reads ENHRY; CDR2 reads SYGVKD. The CDR3 is 12 residues long. Here the CDR3 DNA reads TGTGCCATCGGAGCTCTTACCTACGAGCAGTACTTC. Encoded protein: CAIGALTYEQYF.

This clonotype occurred many times. V gene TRBV15 combines with J gene TRBJ1-2; 9 nucleotides line up with TRBD1. Germline values: CDR1 LNHNV, CDR2 YYDKDF (reference sequence). The CDR3 consists of 16 residues. The ends lost 1 base at V and 4 bases at J; junction bases unmatched: 7. The CDR3 nucleotides read TGTGCCACCAGCAGAGTTGGGACAGGGCATGCCTATGGCTACACCTTC. This sequence encodes CATSRVGTGHAYGYTF.

In its sample, this clonotype was seen a few times. The CDR3, as DNA: TGCGCCAGCAGCCGCCGACGGGACCAGAGCTCCTACGAGCAGTACTTC. Its translation: CASSRRRDQSSYEQYF. The chain is built from TRBV4-1 and TRBJ2-7; D is tentatively TRBD1 or TRBD2 (5 bases each). The length of the CDR3 is 16 residues. The germline V gene encodes CDR1 MGHRA and CDR2 YSYEKL. The V gene lost 4 bases and the J gene lost 0 bases, with 16 bases spanning the gap.

This clonotype showed up many times. The rearrangement links TRBV27 to TRBJ2-5, with a weak D call TRBD1 (5 bases). Germline values: CDR1 MNHEY, CDR2 SMNVEV (reference sequence). Trimming pared 6 bases from V and 7 bases from J, leaving 12 bases between. This CDR3 is built from 12 residues. The DNA of the CDR3 is TGTGCCAGCAGAACAGGACCCGGGACCCAGTACTTC. This codes for CASRTGPGTQYF.

The table lists this clonotype with many counts. The chain recombines TRBV6-1 with TRBJ1-1, with D uncertain. The germline gives CDR1 MNHNS, CDR2 SASEGT. CDR3 length: 10 residues. Trimming removed 8 bases from V and 5 bases from J, with 6 bases in between. CDR3 amino acids: CASEWTEAFF. The CDR3 nucleotides are TGTGCCAGCGAATGGACTGAAGCTTTCTTT.

Comment on this clonotype: A read error is possible here, since a much larger clone lies one base away. V usage is TRBV11-2 and J usage is TRBJ2-7; 8 nucleotides match TRBD1. Germline CDR1 and CDR2: SGHAT and FQNNGV. This CDR3 region has 16 residues. V shed 2 bases and J 2 bases; nucleotides not matched to a gene: 8. Written as DNA, the CDR3 is TGTGCCAGCAGCTTACGGCCCGGGACAGGTCCCTACGAGCAGTACTTC. It codes for CASSLRPGTGPYEQYF.